The 13 T cell receptor beta chains below come from one sample, sequenced in a study of T cells in Graves' hyperthyroidism and ophthalmopathy. There were TCR beta CDR3 regions amplified from RNA transcripts. With the HTBI primer set, the TCR CDR3 went through a first round of RT-PCR. A single record per CDR3 protein comes from TCRdb applying MiXCR to the multiplex PCR reads. The table shows hundreds of thousands of distinct CDR3 sequences, with under 20% occurring only once. The sample taken for sequencing was blood. Receptor source: a woman aged 25 to 45 with Graves' hyperthyroidism.

As concerns this clonotype: The junction departs from germline at one end; a sequencing error may be responsible. This rearrangement joins TRBV5-1 to TRBJ2-1, with 9 nucleotides matching TRBD1. The CDR3 contains 13 residues. CDR1 and CDR2 (germline): SGHRS, YFSETQ. CDR3 coding DNA: TGCGCCGGCAGCGCGGGACAGGGAGGTGAGCAGTTCTTC. Its translation is CAGSAGQGGEQFF.

At least ten counts were recorded for this clonotype. The V call is TRBV29-1, the J call TRBJ1-1; D is possibly TRBD1 (5 bases). The V gene lost 4 bases and the J gene lost 5 bases, with 17 bases spanning the gap. The CDR3 spans 14 residues. CDR1 is SQVTM and CDR2 is ANQGSEA in the germline V gene. The CDR3 sequence: CSVAIITGATEAFF. The CDR3 DNA is TGCAGCGTTGCTATTATAACCGGGGCGACTGAAGCTTTCTTT. The whole variable domain, filled in from reference TRBV29-1 and TRBJ1-1, reads SAVISQKPSRDICQRGTSLTIQCQVDSQVTMMFWYRQQPGQSLTLIATANQGSEATYESGFVIDKFPISRPNLTFSTLTVSNMSPEDSSIYLCSVAIITGATEAFFGQGTRLTVV.

This clonotype was recorded at least ten times. This rearrangement joins TRBV7-8 to TRBJ1-2, with unresolved D. Trimming removed 4 bases from V and 4 bases from J, with 31 bases in between. CDR1 and CDR2 from the germline V gene are SGHVS and FQNEAQ. The CDR3 covers 20 residues. CDR3 DNA: TGTGCCAGCAGCTCGAATCCCCTCCGGGCTCCCCGAAGAGGTTCCTATGGCTACACCTTC. As protein: CASSSNPLRAPRRGSYGYTF. Combining the CDR3 with reference TRBV7-8 and TRBJ1-2 gives the whole variable domain GAGVSQSPRYKVAKRGQDVALRCDPISGHVSLFWYQQALGQGPEFLTYFQNEAQLDKSGLPSDRFFAERPEGSVSTLKIQRTQQEDSAVYLCASSSNPLRAPRRGSYGYTFGSGTRLTVV.

The chain joins TRBV20-1 to TRBJ2-2, with 7 bases identical to TRBD1. From germline, CDR1 is DFQATT and CDR2 SNEGSKA (reference sequence). This CDR3 region has 14 residues. V lost 5 bases and J lost 3; bases outside the gene matches: 6. CDR3 coding DNA: TGCAGTGCTTTCGACAGGGCGGACACCGGGGAGCTGTTTTTT. Amino acid sequence: CSAFDRADTGELFF.

The table lists this clonotype with many counts. The rearrangement uses TRBV28 and TRBJ1-5; tentatively, D is TRBD1 (5 bases). The CDR3 has 14 amino acids. Germline V gene sequence: CDR1 MDHEN, CDR2 SYDVKM. The V and J ends lost 7 bases and 7 bases respectively, with 17 bases between them. For the CDR3, the DNA is TGTGCCAGCAATGGGGGGGGAGGAGGACAGCCCCAGCATTTT. Residues: CASNGGGGGQPQHF.

This clonotype was recorded at least ten times. This chain connects TRBV29-1 to TRBJ1-1; 7 bases are a match to TRBD1. The CDR3 extends over 14 amino acids. Germline V gene sequence: CDR1 SQVTM, CDR2 ANQGSEA. With 6 bases clipped from V and 0 bases from J, the junction kept 7 bases outside the gene matches. The CDR3 region is CSVRPGQMNTEAFF. CDR3 DNA sequence: TGCAGCGTCCGGCCGGGACAGATGAACACTGAAGCTTTCTTT.

This clonotype was recorded at least ten times. V gene TRBV2 combines with J gene TRBJ2-1; 8 nucleotides line up with TRBD1. The CDR3 has 12 residues. With V trimmed by 4 bases and J by 7 bases, 0 bases remained unmatched. Germline lookup yields CDR1 SNHLY and CDR2 FYNNEI. CDR3: CASSGTGNEQFF. Here the CDR3 DNA reads TGTGCCAGCAGTGGGACAGGGAATGAGCAGTTCTTC.

The rearrangement uses TRBV7-2 and TRBJ1-4; D might be TRBD1 (5 bases). There are 14 residues in the CDR3. Germline lookup yields CDR1 SGHTA and CDR2 FQGNSA. The ends were cut back, 1 base at V and 8 bases at J, with 11 bases in the middle. The CDR3 loop reads CASSLGGREEKLFF. The CDR3 region has the DNA TGTGCCAGCAGCTTAGGGGGACGGGAGGAAAAACTGTTTTTT.

At least ten counts were recorded for this clonotype. The chain joins TRBV6-1 to TRBJ1-4, with D maybe TRBD1 (6 bases). CDR3 length: 14 amino acids. The germline CDR1 and CDR2 sequences are MNHNS and SASEGT. The V and J ends lost 5 bases and 6 bases respectively, with 13 bases between them. The CDR3 loop is CASSRAGADEKLFF. The CDR3 DNA reads as TGTGCCAGCAGTCGGGCAGGGGCTGATGAAAAACTGTTTTTT.

There are a few counts of this clonotype. Here the CDR3 DNA reads TGTGCCAGTAGGTTCTCAGGGTATAGGAACATTCAGTACTTC. Encoded protein: CASRFSGYRNIQYF. V gene TRBV19 combines with J gene TRBJ2-4; D is possibly TRBD1 (5 bases). This CDR3 has 14 residues. Germline loops: CDR1 LNHDA, CDR2 SQIVND (reference sequence). The ends were cut back, 6 bases at V and 7 bases at J, with 16 bases in the middle.

The chain joins TRBV7-9 to TRBJ2-1; D may be TRBD2 (6 bases). The CDR3 has 11 residues. Deletions cut 9 bases from V and 6 bases from J, with 9 bases between. CDR1 is SEHNR and CDR2 is FQNEAQ in the germline V gene (reference sequence). The CDR3 protein is CARGLPNEQFF. CDR3 coding DNA: TGTGCCAGGGGACTCCCCAATGAGCAGTTCTTC.

This clonotype was counted a few times. J is TRBJ2-5 and V is TRBV24-1; the D gene is possibly TRBD1 (5 bases). CDR1 and CDR2 from the germline V gene are KGHDR and SFDVKD. CDR3 size: 13 residues. Trimming removed 1 base at V and 6 bases at J, with 8 bases between. The CDR3 DNA reads TGTGCCACCAGTGATTTAGGGGTAAAGACCCAGTACTTC. It is translated as CATSDLGVKTQYF.

The DNA of the CDR3 is TGTGCCACCAGCAGAACTATAGCATCCGACTACGAGCAGTACTTC. Its protein is CATSRTIASDYEQYF. The rearrangement joins TRBV15 to TRBJ2-7; D gene unclear. CDR3 length: 15 amino acids. The germline CDR1 and CDR2 sequences are LNHNV and YYDKDF (reference sequence). The germline V and J ends were trimmed by 2 bases and 3 bases, with 14 bases remaining between them. The full variable domain, rest sourced from reference TRBV15 and TRBJ2-7, is DAMVIQNPRYQVTQFGKPVTLSCSQTLNHNVMYWYQQKSSQAPKLLFHYYDKDFNNEADTPDNFQSRRPNTSFCFLDIRSPGLGDTAMYLCATSRTIASDYEQYFGPGTRLTVT.